The 25 T cell receptor beta chains below come from one sample, sequenced in a study of blood T cell repertoires in COVID-19. Some clones are missing from TCRdb's copy, which holds only in-frame ones; the method was immunoSEQ multiplex PCR. The table includes some 110,000 clones, around nine tenths detected once. The material sequenced was peripheral blood. The receptors stem from a man in his forties or fifties with acute or convalescent COVID-19.

This chain uses TRBV12-3 or TRBV12-4 with TRBJ1-1, with D tentatively TRBD1 (6 bases). V lost 3 bases, J lost 5 bases, and 10 bases lay in between. The CDR3 totals 13 residues. The CDR3 DNA is TGTGCCAGCAGTTTCCCTAGGGGGACTGAAGCTTTCTTT. It encodes CASSFPRGTEAFF.

Note on this clone: Additional DNA sequences in this sample encode the identical CDR3. CDR3: CASSPQGYEQYF. In DNA form, the CDR3 reads TGTGCCAGCAGCCCTCAGGGCTACGAGCAGTACTTC. The chain couples TRBV14 to TRBJ2-7; possibly TRBD1 for D (5 bases). The germline CDR1 and CDR2 sequences are SGHDN and FVKESK. The CDR3 runs 12 residues. Trimming pared 4 bases from V and 3 bases from J, leaving 7 bases between.

The chain joins TRBV18 to TRBJ1-2; D remains ambiguous. Trimming removed 2 bases from V and 8 bases from J, with 12 bases in between. The germline gives CDR1 KGHSH, CDR2 LQKENI. CDR3 length: 13 residues. The CDR3 reads CASSPSPERGYTF. The CDR3, as DNA: TGTGCCAGCTCACCAAGTCCCGAGCGGGGCTACACCTTC.

V is TRBV4-3 and J is TRBJ1-1; D is perhaps TRBD1 (5 bases). Germline V lookup: CDR1 LGHNA, CDR2 YSLEER. The V and J ends lost 0 bases and 8 bases respectively, with 13 bases between them. This CDR3 is 14 amino acids long. CDR3 protein: CASSQDRSPGEAFF. CDR3 DNA: TGCGCCAGCAGCCAAGATCGATCCCCAGGGGAAGCTTTCTTT.

A single count supports this clone. The V and J genes are TRBV30 and TRBJ1-4; D is unresolved. The CDR3 spans 10 residues. Germline V gene data show CDR1 as GTSNPN and CDR2 as SVGIG (reference sequence). V shed 6 bases and J shed 7 bases, with 6 bases lying between them. The CDR3 nucleotides are TGTGCCTGCCGAGTTGAAAAACTGTTTTTT. This sequence encodes CACRVEKLFF.

The V call is TRBV9, the J call TRBJ1-2, with D perhaps matching TRBD1 (5 bases). The V gene's germline CDR1 is SGDLS and CDR2 YYNGEE. Trimming removed 0 bases from V and 7 bases from J, with 16 bases in between. This CDR3 spans 15 amino acids. In nucleotides, the CDR3 is TGTGCCAGCAGCGTAGTTACCGGCCCCCAGGGTGGCTACACCTTC. Its protein product is CASSVVTGPQGGYTF.

This clone was recorded once. The genes are TRBV4-2 and TRBJ1-5; TRBD1 matches at 8 bases. The trim removed 4 bases at V and 5 bases at J, leaving 4 bases unmatched. Germline V CDR1 and CDR2: LGHNA, YNFKEQ. CDR3 size: 14 residues. The CDR3 here is CASSRTGPDQPQHF. The CDR3 nucleotides are TGTGCCAGCAGCCGGACAGGGCCAGATCAGCCCCAGCATTTT.

This clone was seen only a few times. This chain joins TRBV10-3 and TRBJ2-1; 8 nucleotides line up with TRBD2. Germline CDR1 and CDR2: ENHRY and SYGVKD. The CDR3 consists of 17 residues. The junction had 19 bases not matched to a gene; V was cut back by 10 bases and J by 5 bases. CDR3 residues: CASRPSKTGTRNNEQFF. The DNA of the CDR3 is TGTGCCAGTAGGCCCTCCAAAACCGGGACTAGGAACAATGAGCAGTTCTTC.

This clone appeared once. The chain is built from TRBV2 and TRBJ1-1, with TRBD1 matching over 9 bases. Germline-derived CDR1 and CDR2 are SNHLY and FYNNEI. The CDR3 length is 15 residues. V lost 8 bases to trimming and J lost 1 base; unmatched junction nucleotides: 8. The CDR3 sequence is CASVPGQGRNTEAFF. The DNA of the CDR3 is TGTGCCAGCGTCCCGGGACAGGGACGGAACACTGAAGCTTTCTTT.

The V and J genes are TRBV7-9 and TRBJ1-2, with TRBD1 identical over 10 bases. Germline lookup yields CDR1 SEHNR and CDR2 FQNEAQ (reference sequence). Trimming at V came to 5 bases and at J to 5 bases, leaving 8 bases not matched to a gene. The CDR3 is 15 amino acids. CDR3 sequence reads: CASSGWDRGRYGYTF. The CDR3 coding sequence is TGTGCCAGCAGCGGATGGGACAGGGGTCGGTATGGCTACACCTTC.

V is TRBV6-5 and J is TRBJ1-2; TRBD1 aligns across 10 bases. J gave up 8 bases and V 0 bases, and 9 bases lay outside the gene matches. The CDR3 sequence is 16 residues long. The germline V gene has CDR1 MNHEY and CDR2 SVGAGI. Here the CDR3 reads CASSYSKWTGGEGYTF. The CDR3 region has the DNA TGTGCCAGCAGTTACTCGAAGTGGACAGGGGGGGAAGGCTACACCTTC.

This clone was counted between two and nine times. This chain's CDR3 is CAWTLGRDSYNSPLHF. CDR3 nucleotides: TGTGCCTGGACTCTAGGGAGGGACTCCTATAATTCACCCCTCCACTTT. This chain links TRBV30 with TRBJ1-6; D gene uncertain. The CDR3 totals 16 residues. The V end was cut by 4 bases, the J end by 0 bases, with 13 bases between. Per the germline V gene, CDR1 is GTSNPN and CDR2 is SVGIG (reference sequence).

The rearrangement uses TRBV19 and TRBJ2-3, with D perhaps TRBD1 (7 bases). This CDR3 has 15 amino acids. The germline gives CDR1 LNHDA, CDR2 SQIVND (reference sequence). Trimming cost V 5 bases and J 4 bases, with 16 bases left between them. The CDR3 region is CASSQEGARADTQYF. For the CDR3, the DNA is TGTGCCAGTAGTCAGGAGGGGGCGAGGGCAGATACGCAGTATTTT.

The chain carries TRBV6-5 and TRBJ1-2; possible D gene TRBD1, 5 bases. Looked up from germline, CDR1 is MNHEY and CDR2 is SVGAGI. V was pared by 0 bases and J by 3 bases, with 11 bases between. CDR3 length: 15 amino acids. In DNA form, the CDR3 reads TGTGCCAGCAGTTACTCGCTACAGGTCCACTATGGCTACACCTTC. It specifies CASSYSLQVHYGYTF.

This clone was detected once. The chain couples TRBV9 to TRBJ1-2; 7 bases fit TRBD1. CDR1 and CDR2 (germline): SGDLS, YYNGEE. The CDR3 spans 12 residues. The V gene end was trimmed by 2 bases and the J gene end by 7 bases; junction bases not matched to a gene: 2. CDR3 DNA: TGTGCCAGCAGCGTCTACAGGGGTGGCTACACCTTC. This encodes CASSVYRGGYTF. Supplemented by reference TRBV9 and TRBJ1-2, the full variable domain reads DSGVTQTPKHLITATGQRVTLRCSPRSGDLSVYWYQQSLDQGLQFLIQYYNGEERAKGNILERFSAQQFPDLHSELNLSSLELGDSALYFCASSVYRGGYTFGSGTRLTVV.

This clone was seen a handful of times. The gene calls are TRBV6-6 and TRBJ2-3; 9 nucleotides line up with TRBD1. V was pared by 6 bases and J by 0 bases, with 1 base of the junction left unmatched. This CDR3 is 14 amino acids long. The germline gives CDR1 MNHNY, CDR2 SVGAGI (reference sequence). CDR3 amino acids: CASRGTGSTDTQYF. For the CDR3, the DNA is TGTGCCAGCAGAGGGACAGGGAGCACAGATACGCAGTATTTT.

The chain couples TRBV5-1 to TRBJ2-5; possible D gene TRBD1, 6 bases. The CDR3 has 13 residues. Germline CDR1 and CDR2: SGHRS and YFSETQ. Trimming took 3 bases from V and 4 from J, leaving 10 bases between them. CDR3 in amino acids: CASSSTGIETQYF. Written as DNA, the CDR3 is TGCGCCAGCAGCTCTACAGGGATAGAGACCCAGTACTTC.

V is TRBV19 and J is TRBJ1-4; D is ambiguous. This CDR3 has 13 amino acids. From germline, CDR1 is LNHDA and CDR2 SQIVND (reference sequence). Trimming pared 6 bases from V and 5 bases from J, leaving 10 bases between. The CDR3 coding sequence is TGTGCCAGTAGGGGGAGGGTAAATGAAAAACTGTTTTTT. Its translation is CASRGRVNEKLFF.

The V and J genes are TRBV19 and TRBJ1-2, with TRBD1 identical over 7 bases. The V and J ends lost 6 bases and 2 bases, in that order; junction bases with no gene match: 9. The CDR3 spans 15 residues. Germline values: CDR1 LNHDA, CDR2 SQIVND (reference sequence). The CDR3 is CASRNRDSLNYGYTF. CDR3 DNA: TGTGCCAGTAGGAACCGGGACAGTTTGAACTATGGCTACACCTTC.

This sequence joins TRBV24-1 and TRBJ2-6, with TRBD2 as a possible D gene (6 bases). The germline CDR1 and CDR2 sequences are KGHDR and SFDVKD. CDR3 size: 14 residues. The V end was cut by 6 bases, the J end by 1 base, with 6 bases between. As DNA, the CDR3 is TGTGCCACCAGTCGGGGGTCTGGGGCCAACGTCCTGACTTTC. Translation gives CATSRGSGANVLTF.

This clone was detected a few times. Other nucleotide sequences from this sample produce the same CDR3. The V call is TRBV6-2 or TRBV6-3, the J call TRBJ1-5; no definite D call. CDR3 size: 14 residues. CDR1 and CDR2 (germline): MNHEY, SVGEGT. V was clipped by 0 bases and J by 4 bases, with 7 bases between them. The CDR3 sequence: CASSYSGGNQPQHF. CDR3 DNA: TGTGCCAGCAGTTACTCGGGCGGGAATCAGCCCCAGCATTTT.

The chain employs TRBV5-6 and TRBJ2-7, with TRBD1 matching over 9 bases. CDR1 and CDR2 (germline): SGHDT, YYEEEE. This CDR3 spans 13 amino acids. The ends lost 3 bases at V and 5 bases at J; junction bases unmatched: 3. The chain's CDR3 is CASSWTGVHEQYF. The CDR3 region has the DNA TGTGCCAGCAGCTGGACAGGGGTCCACGAGCAGTACTTC. Combining the CDR3 with reference TRBV5-6 and TRBJ2-7 gives the whole variable domain DAGVTQSPTHLIKTRGQQVTLRCSPKSGHDTVSWYQQALGQGPQFIFQYYEEEERQRGNFPDRFSGHQFPNYSSELNVNALLLGDSALYLCASSWTGVHEQYFGPGTRLTVT.

V usage is TRBV6-5 and J usage is TRBJ1-2; 7 bases fit TRBD1. The CDR3 is made up of 14 amino acids. The germline CDR1 and CDR2 sequences are MNHEY and SVGAGI. With V trimmed by 6 bases and J by 4 bases, 8 bases remained unmatched. CDR3 residues: CASRRDSSIYGYTF. The CDR3 DNA reads as TGTGCCAGCAGGAGGGACAGTTCTATCTATGGCTACACCTTC.

CDR3 in amino acids: CASSLARDPGYTF. Written as DNA, the CDR3 is TGTGCCAGCAGCTTGGCCAGGGATCCTGGCTACACCTTC. J is TRBJ1-2 and V is TRBV5-5; possibly TRBD1 for D (5 bases). Per the germline V gene, CDR1 is SGHKS and CDR2 is YYEKEE (reference sequence). CDR3 length equals 13 residues. V lost 0 bases, J lost 7 bases, and 10 bases lay in between.

Here the CDR3 DNA reads TGTGCCATCAGCAGACAGGGGGCAACTAACTATGGCTACACCTTC. This gives the protein CAISRQGATNYGYTF. V gene TRBV10-3 combines with J gene TRBJ1-2; 10 bases line up with TRBD1. V gave up 6 bases and J gave up 0 bases; unmatched junction bases: 4. CDR1 is ENHRY and CDR2 is SYGVKD in the germline V gene. The length of the CDR3 is 15 residues.